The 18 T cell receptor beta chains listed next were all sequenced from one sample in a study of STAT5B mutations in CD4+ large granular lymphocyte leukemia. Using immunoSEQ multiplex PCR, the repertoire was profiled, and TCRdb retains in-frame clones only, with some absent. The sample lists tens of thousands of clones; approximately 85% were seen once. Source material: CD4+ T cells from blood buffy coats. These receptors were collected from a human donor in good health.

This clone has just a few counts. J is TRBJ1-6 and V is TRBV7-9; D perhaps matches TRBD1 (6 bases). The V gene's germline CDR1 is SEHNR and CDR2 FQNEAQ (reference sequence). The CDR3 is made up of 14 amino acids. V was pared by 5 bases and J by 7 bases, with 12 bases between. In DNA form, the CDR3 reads TGTGCCAGCAGCCTATCCGGACAGAATTCACCCCTCCACTTT. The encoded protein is CASSLSGQNSPLHF. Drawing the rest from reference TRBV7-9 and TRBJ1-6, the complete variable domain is DTGVSQNPRHKITKRGQNVTFRCDPISEHNRLYWYRQTLGQGPEFLTYFQNEAQLEKSRLLSDRFSAERPKGSFSTLEIQRTEQGDSAMYLCASSLSGQNSPLHFGNGTRLTVT.

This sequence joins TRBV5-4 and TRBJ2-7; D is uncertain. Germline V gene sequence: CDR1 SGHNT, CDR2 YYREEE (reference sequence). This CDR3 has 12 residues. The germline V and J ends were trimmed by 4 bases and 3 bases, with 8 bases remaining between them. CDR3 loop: CASSQDHYEQYF. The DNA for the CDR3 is TGTGCCAGCAGCCAAGACCACTACGAGCAGTACTTC.

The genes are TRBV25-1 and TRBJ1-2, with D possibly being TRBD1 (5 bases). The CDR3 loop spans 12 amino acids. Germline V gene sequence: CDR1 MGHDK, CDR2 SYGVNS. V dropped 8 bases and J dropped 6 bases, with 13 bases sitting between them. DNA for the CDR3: TGTGCCAGCGGGGATTCGGGGGATGGCTACACCTTC. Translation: CASGDSGDGYTF.

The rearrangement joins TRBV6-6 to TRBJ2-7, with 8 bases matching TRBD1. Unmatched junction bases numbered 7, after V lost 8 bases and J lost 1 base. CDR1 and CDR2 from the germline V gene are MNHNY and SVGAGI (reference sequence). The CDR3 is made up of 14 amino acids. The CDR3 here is CASGTTGESYEQYF. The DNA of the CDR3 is TGTGCCAGCGGGACGACAGGGGAATCCTACGAGCAGTACTTC.

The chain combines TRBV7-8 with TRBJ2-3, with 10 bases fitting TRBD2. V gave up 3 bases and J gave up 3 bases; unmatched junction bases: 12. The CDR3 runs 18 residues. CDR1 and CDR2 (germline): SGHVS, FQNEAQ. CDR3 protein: CASSFLAGVIGGTDTQYF. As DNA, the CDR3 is TGTGCCAGCAGCTTCCTAGCGGGAGTTATAGGCGGTACAGATACGCAGTATTTT.

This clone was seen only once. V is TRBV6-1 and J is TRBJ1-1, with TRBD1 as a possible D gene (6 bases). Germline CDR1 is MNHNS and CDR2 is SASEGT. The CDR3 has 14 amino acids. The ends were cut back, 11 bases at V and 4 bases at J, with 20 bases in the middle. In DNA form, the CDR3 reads TGTGCCGGCGCGGGGAGGGGGAGGACCACTGAAGCTTTCTTT. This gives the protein CAGAGRGRTTEAFF.

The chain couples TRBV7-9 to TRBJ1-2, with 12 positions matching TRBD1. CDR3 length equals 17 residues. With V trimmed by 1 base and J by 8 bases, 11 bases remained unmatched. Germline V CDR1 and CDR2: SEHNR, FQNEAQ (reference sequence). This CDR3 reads CASSLDSGTGGAKGYTF. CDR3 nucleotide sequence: TGTGCCAGCAGCTTAGACTCCGGGACAGGGGGCGCAAAAGGCTACACCTTC.

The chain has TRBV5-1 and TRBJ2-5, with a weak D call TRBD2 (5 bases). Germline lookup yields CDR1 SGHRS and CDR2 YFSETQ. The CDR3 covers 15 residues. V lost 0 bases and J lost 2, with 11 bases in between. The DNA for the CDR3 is TGCGCCAGCAGCTTGGTGGGCGGGCAACAAGAGACCCAGTACTTC. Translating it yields CASSLVGGQQETQYF. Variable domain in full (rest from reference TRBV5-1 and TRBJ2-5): KAGVTQTPRYLIKTRGQQVTLSCSPISGHRSVSWYQQTPGQGLQFLFEYFSETQRNKGNFPGRFSGRQFSNSRSEMNVSTLELGDSALYLCASSLVGGQQETQYFGPGTRLLVL.

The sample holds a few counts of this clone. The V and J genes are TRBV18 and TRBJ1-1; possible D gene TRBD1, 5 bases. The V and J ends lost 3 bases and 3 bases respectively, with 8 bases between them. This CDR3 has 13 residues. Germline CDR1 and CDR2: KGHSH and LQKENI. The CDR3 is CASSPGAHTEAFF. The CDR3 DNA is TGTGCCAGCTCACCCGGGGCCCACACTGAAGCTTTCTTT.

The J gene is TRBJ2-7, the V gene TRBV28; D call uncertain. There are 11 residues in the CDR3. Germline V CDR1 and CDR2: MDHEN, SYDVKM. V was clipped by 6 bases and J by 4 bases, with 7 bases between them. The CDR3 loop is CASSLAYEQYF. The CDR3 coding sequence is TGTGCCAGCAGCCTCGCGTACGAGCAGTACTTC.

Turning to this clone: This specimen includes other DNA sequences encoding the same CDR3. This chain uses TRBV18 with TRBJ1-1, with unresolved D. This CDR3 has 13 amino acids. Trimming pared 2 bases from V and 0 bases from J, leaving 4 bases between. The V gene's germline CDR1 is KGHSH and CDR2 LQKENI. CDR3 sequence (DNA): TGTGCCAGCTCACCAGGAGTGAACACTGAAGCTTTCTTT. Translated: CASSPGVNTEAFF.

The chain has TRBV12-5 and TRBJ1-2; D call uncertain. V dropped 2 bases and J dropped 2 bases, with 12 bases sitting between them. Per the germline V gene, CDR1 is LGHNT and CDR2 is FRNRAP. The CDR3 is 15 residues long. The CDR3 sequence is CASGLRIRANYGYTF. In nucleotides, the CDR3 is TGTGCTAGTGGTTTGCGGATCCGGGCGAACTATGGCTACACCTTC.

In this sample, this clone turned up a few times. The CDR3 is CASSHPLNTEAFF. The CDR3 DNA sequence: TGCGCCAGCAGCCACCCATTGAACACTGAAGCTTTCTTT. This rearrangement joins TRBV4-1 to TRBJ1-1; D is unresolved. Germline lookup yields CDR1 MGHRA and CDR2 YSYEKL. V dropped 3 bases and J dropped 0 bases, with 5 bases sitting between them. This CDR3 has 13 residues.

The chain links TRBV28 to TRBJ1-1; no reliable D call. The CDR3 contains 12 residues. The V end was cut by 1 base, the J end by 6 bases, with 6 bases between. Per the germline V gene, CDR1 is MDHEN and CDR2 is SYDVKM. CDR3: CASSLYGAEAFF. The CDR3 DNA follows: TGTGCCAGCAGTTTATATGGTGCTGAAGCTTTCTTT.

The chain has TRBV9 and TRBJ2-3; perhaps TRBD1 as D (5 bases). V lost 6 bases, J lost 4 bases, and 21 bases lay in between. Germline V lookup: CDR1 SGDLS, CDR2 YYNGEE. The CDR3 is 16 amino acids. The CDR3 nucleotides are TGTGCCAGCACCAAAGCTTTAGGGGTAGGAGCAGATACGCAGTATTTT. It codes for CASTKALGVGADTQYF.

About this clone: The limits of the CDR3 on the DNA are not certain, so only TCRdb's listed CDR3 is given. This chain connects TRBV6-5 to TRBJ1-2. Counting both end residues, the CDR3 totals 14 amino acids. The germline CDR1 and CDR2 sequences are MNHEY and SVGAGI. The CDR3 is CASSSSYGGEGYTF.

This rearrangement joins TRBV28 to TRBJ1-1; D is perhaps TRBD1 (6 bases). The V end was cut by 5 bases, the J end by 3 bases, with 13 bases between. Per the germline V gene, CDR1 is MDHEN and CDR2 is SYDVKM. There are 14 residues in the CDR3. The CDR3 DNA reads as TGTGCCAGCAGTGACTGGGAGGGGGACACTGAAGCTTTCTTT. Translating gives CASSDWEGDTEAFF.

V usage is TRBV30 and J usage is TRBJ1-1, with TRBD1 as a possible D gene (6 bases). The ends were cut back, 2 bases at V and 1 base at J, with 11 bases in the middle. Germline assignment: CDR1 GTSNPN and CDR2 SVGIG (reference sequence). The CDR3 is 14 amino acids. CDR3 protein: CAWSISRGNTEAFF. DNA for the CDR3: TGTGCCTGGAGTATTTCCAGGGGGAACACTGAAGCTTTCTTT.